The 18 T cell receptor beta chains reported below all come from one sample, sequenced in a study of blood T cell repertoires in COVID-19. Profiling relied on immunoSEQ multiplex PCR, and the TCRdb table lists in-frame clones only, not all of them. The data show some 250,000 clones, with about 80% seen just once and around 3.2% held by the top ten. Sequencing was carried out using peripheral blood. Source of these receptors: a woman aged 80 or older with acute or convalescent COVID-19.

The V call is TRBV19, the J call TRBJ1-4; the D is unclear. Trimming took 3 bases from V and 8 from J, leaving 10 bases between them. CDR3 length: 13 residues. Germline assignment: CDR1 LNHDA and CDR2 SQIVND (reference sequence). The CDR3 region is CASSIPGTEKLFF. CDR3 in DNA: TGTGCCAGTAGTATCCCGGGAACCGAAAAACTGTTTTTT.

Only a few counts were recorded for this clone. V usage is TRBV2 and J usage is TRBJ1-2, with a tentative D call TRBD1 (5 bases). This CDR3 is 15 amino acids long. V lost 6 bases and J lost 5, with 19 bases in between. From germline, CDR1 is SNHLY and CDR2 FYNNEI. The CDR3: CASSYFMTADYGYTF. As DNA, the CDR3 is TGTGCCAGCAGCTATTTCATGACAGCTGATTATGGCTACACCTTC.

The rearrangement uses TRBV5-5 and TRBJ2-7, with D possibly TRBD2 on 6 matching bases. V was pared by 4 bases and J by 4 bases, with 15 bases between. The germline CDR1 and CDR2 sequences are SGHKS and YYEKEE (reference sequence). This CDR3 is built from 14 residues. CDR3 bases: TGTGCCAGCAGCCCGGTGGGGACTCGGTACGAGCAGTACTTC. It codes for CASSPVGTRYEQYF.

The rearrangement uses TRBV6-5 and TRBJ1-1; TRBD1 might be the D (5 bases). Looked up from germline, CDR1 is MNHEY and CDR2 is SVGAGI. V was trimmed by 5 bases and J by 1 base, leaving 11 bases between them. The CDR3 length is 14 residues. In nucleotides, the CDR3 is TGTGCCAGCAGTACAGGCGGGGCGAACACTGAAGCTTTCTTT. Amino acid sequence: CASSTGGANTEAFF.

V gene TRBV7-2 combines with J gene TRBJ1-1; maybe TRBD1 (6 bases). This CDR3 has 15 amino acids. The V gene lost 1 base and the J gene lost 1 base, with 10 bases spanning the gap. Germline values: CDR1 SGHTA, CDR2 FQGNSA. The CDR3 sequence: CASSLVKGENTEAFF. The CDR3, as DNA: TGTGCCAGCAGCTTAGTGAAGGGGGAGAACACTGAAGCTTTCTTT.

This chain joins TRBV5-5 and TRBJ1-1; D gene uncertain. CDR3 length: 17 residues. Trimming removed 0 bases from V and 3 bases from J, with 18 bases in between. The germline V gene has CDR1 SGHKS and CDR2 YYEKEE (reference sequence). In DNA form, the CDR3 reads TGTGCCAGCAGCTTGGGGAGGAGAGGAACTGGGGACACTGAAGCTTTCTTT. It is translated as CASSLGRRGTGDTEAFF.

The chain couples TRBV27 to TRBJ1-1; perhaps TRBD1 as D (5 bases). Trimming shortened V by 3 bases and J by 7 bases, and 12 bases separated the two germline ends. This CDR3 region has 13 residues. Germline CDR1 reads MNHEY; CDR2 reads SMNVEV (reference sequence). The CDR3 coding sequence is TGTGCCAGCAGTTTCTTGGGGAGGGGTGAAGCTTTCTTT. Residues: CASSFLGRGEAFF.

This clone has just one count. The chain employs TRBV19 and TRBJ2-3; TRBD1 matches 11 bases. This CDR3 region has 14 residues. The germline CDR1 and CDR2 sequences are LNHDA and SQIVND (reference sequence). With V trimmed by 6 bases and J by 3 bases, 2 bases remained unmatched. The CDR3 loop reads CASRRDRGTDTQYF. Written as DNA, the CDR3 is TGTGCCAGTAGGCGGGACAGGGGGACAGATACGCAGTATTTT.

The CDR3 sequence: CASSPTSGVYEQYF. The CDR3 DNA sequence: TGTGCCAGCTCACCGACTAGCGGGGTCTACGAGCAGTACTTC. The chain links TRBV18 to TRBJ2-7; 11 bases are a match to TRBD2. This CDR3 contains 14 residues. J was trimmed by 3 bases and V by 3 bases; bases with no gene match: 1. Germline CDR1 is KGHSH and CDR2 is LQKENI.

This clone showed up just a few times. The chain carries TRBV19 and TRBJ1-6; 9 bases are shared with TRBD1. CDR1 and CDR2 from the germline V gene are LNHDA and SQIVND (reference sequence). CDR3 length: 14 amino acids. The V gene end was trimmed by 5 bases and the J gene end by 10 bases; junction bases not matched to a gene: 6. The CDR3 is CASSLGQGNSPLHF. CDR3 coding DNA: TGTGCCAGTAGTCTTGGACAGGGGAACTCACCCCTCCACTTT.

The rearrangement uses TRBV6-5 and TRBJ2-7, with a possible D match to TRBD2 (6 bases). The CDR3 consists of 13 residues. The germline V and J ends were trimmed by 8 bases and 6 bases, with 17 bases remaining between them. Germline V gives CDR1 MNHEY, CDR2 SVGAGI. The CDR3 DNA sequence: TGTGCCAGCGGGGTGCACCTCGGGAGCGAGCAGTACTTC. Translation: CASGVHLGSEQYF.

The V and J genes are TRBV18 and TRBJ2-4; 8 nucleotides agree with TRBD2. There are 16 residues in the CDR3. V trimming: 3 bases; J trimming: 4 bases; junction bases outside the gene matches: 8. In germline, CDR1 is KGHSH, CDR2 LQKENI. The CDR3 nucleotides read TGTGCCAGCTCACCTCCGATAGCGGGGATTAAAAACATTCAGTACTTC. Translated, it gives CASSPPIAGIKNIQYF.

The chain is built from TRBV7-6 and TRBJ1-4, with 10 bases matching TRBD1. Trimming at V came to 1 base and at J to 5 bases, leaving 7 bases not matched to a gene. In germline, CDR1 is SGHVS, CDR2 FNYEAQ. This CDR3 is 17 amino acids long. As DNA, the CDR3 is TGTGCCAGCAGCTTAGACGGGACAGGGGCGGGGAATGAAAAACTGTTTTTT. It encodes CASSLDGTGAGNEKLFF. Together with reference TRBV7-6 and TRBJ1-4, the CDR3 gives the full variable domain: GAGVSQSPRYKVTKRGQDVALRCDPISGHVSLYWYRQALGQGPEFLTYFNYEAQQDKSGLPNDRFSAERPEGSISTLTIQRTEQRDSAMYRCASSLDGTGAGNEKLFFGSGTQLSVL.

In its sample, this clone was seen once. The chain carries TRBV27 and TRBJ2-3, with TRBD2 matching 13 bases. The CDR3 has 18 residues. Germline V gene sequence: CDR1 MNHEY, CDR2 SMNVEV (reference sequence). V lost 6 bases and J lost 1; bases outside the gene matches: 10. This CDR3 reads CASRRTSGSLTRTDTQYF. The CDR3 coding sequence is TGTGCCAGCAGGCGGACTAGCGGGAGCCTGACGCGCACAGATACGCAGTATTTT.

This clone was counted only a few times. The chain employs TRBV19 and TRBJ2-6, with TRBD1 matching over 8 bases. J lost 2 bases, V lost 5 bases, and 8 bases had no gene match. This CDR3 contains 17 residues. Germline V lookup: CDR1 LNHDA, CDR2 SQIVND (reference sequence). CDR3 DNA: TGTGCCAGTAGTCGACAGGGGAGTGGTGCTGGGGCCAACGTCCTGACTTTC. Translating it yields CASSRQGSGAGANVLTF.

V usage is TRBV6-5 and J usage is TRBJ1-6; TRBD1 agrees at 7 bases. Germline-derived CDR1 and CDR2 are MNHEY and SVGAGI. V dropped 6 bases and J dropped 7; count of bases not matched to a gene: 9. This CDR3 contains 15 residues. This CDR3 reads CASRSDRVANSPLHF. CDR3 nucleotide sequence: TGTGCCAGCAGGTCCGACAGGGTTGCAAATTCACCCCTCCACTTT.

The CDR3 is CASDNRGRGGNTIYF. The DNA for the CDR3 is TGTGCCAGCGATAACAGGGGAAGAGGTGGAAACACCATATATTTT. The rearrangement joins TRBV28 to TRBJ1-3; 7 bases are a match to TRBD1. The CDR3 length is 15 residues. The ends lost 8 bases at V and 3 bases at J; junction bases unmatched: 10. The germline V gene has CDR1 MDHEN and CDR2 SYDVKM.

This clone was observed a handful of times. This rearrangement joins TRBV18 to TRBJ2-3, with 9 bases aligning to TRBD2. Unmatched junction bases numbered 0, after V lost 1 base and J lost 1 base. Germline V lookup: CDR1 KGHSH, CDR2 LQKENI. CDR3 size: 15 residues. In nucleotides, the CDR3 is TGTGCCAGCTCACCACTAGCGGGGGGCACAGATACGCAGTATTTT. Encoded protein: CASSPLAGGTDTQYF.